The 18 T cell receptor beta chains in this list originate from one sample, sequenced in a study of Ad26.COV2.S vaccination and SARS-CoV-2 variants. Libraries were prepared by immunoSEQ multiplex PCR; TCRdb keeps only in-frame clonotypes and omits some of them. Among hundreds of thousands of clones, more than 75% were seen once, and the ten largest hold approximately 3.3%. Treatment described: roughly 19 received Ad26.COV2.S at low or high dose, single or two shots; about 5 received placebo; per-sample allocation not given. Material that was analyzed had been drawn on day 63 after the first vaccine or placebo injection. Sequences were derived from peripheral blood, sampled in a trial of Ad26.COV2.S vaccine versus placebo. These receptors all come from a person between 18 and 59 years old who received the Ad26.COV2.S COVID-19 vaccine or a placebo.

The chain carries TRBV2 and TRBJ2-2; 12 nucleotides agree with TRBD1. The CDR3 covers 16 residues. V dropped 6 bases and J dropped 6; count of bases not matched to a gene: 8. Per germline, CDR1 SNHLY and CDR2 FYNNEI. The CDR3 coding sequence is TGTGCCAGCAGCGATAACCGGGACAGGGGGCCCGGGGAGCTGTTTTTT. Amino acids: CASSDNRDRGPGELFF.

This chain uses TRBV29-1 with TRBJ2-7; 7 nucleotides match TRBD1. CDR3 length: 12 amino acids. J gave up 6 bases and V 1 base, and 3 bases lay outside the gene matches. The germline gives CDR1 SQVTM, CDR2 ANQGSEA. As DNA, the CDR3 is TGCAGCGTTGAAGTTTACAGGGGCGAGCAGTACTTC. It specifies CSVEVYRGEQYF.

This clone has only a few counts. The CDR3 is CASSDRGRGYTF. The CDR3, as DNA: TGTGCCAGCAGTGACAGGGGGCGAGGCTACACCTTC. J is TRBJ1-2 and V is TRBV2; 8 nucleotides match TRBD1. Trimming cost V 3 bases and J 8 bases; bases outside gene matches: 2. Germline loops: CDR1 SNHLY, CDR2 FYNNEI. The length of the CDR3 is 12 residues.

V and J are TRBV2 and TRBJ1-5, with 9 bases lining up with TRBD1. The J segment lost 2 bases and the V segment lost 6 bases, leaving 5 bases of the junction unmatched. The CDR3 totals 15 residues. The germline V gene encodes CDR1 SNHLY and CDR2 FYNNEI. The DNA for the CDR3 is TGTGCCAGCAGAATGGACAGGGGCGGCAATCAGCCCCAGCATTTT. Translation gives CASRMDRGGNQPQHF.

This chain links TRBV6-5 with TRBJ2-1; D gene uncertain. This CDR3 contains 12 residues. The germline CDR1 and CDR2 sequences are MNHEY and SVGAGI. V gave up 4 bases and J gave up 8 bases, with 9 bases separating them. Written as DNA, the CDR3 is TGTGCCAGCAGTTCTGTATACTATGAGCAGTTCTTC. Its translation is CASSSVYYEQFF.

The chain joins TRBV11-2 to TRBJ2-3, with TRBD2 matching over 11 bases. The J segment lost 4 bases and the V segment lost 10 bases, leaving 7 bases of the junction unmatched. Germline V lookup: CDR1 SGHAT, CDR2 FQNNGV. The CDR3 spans 14 residues. CDR3 bases: TGTGCCACCTTTAGCGGGAGGGCTTCAGATACGCAGTATTTT. It encodes CATFSGRASDTQYF.

The genes are TRBV20-1 and TRBJ1-2; D is unclear. V shed 3 bases and J shed 6 bases, with 8 bases lying between them. This CDR3 contains 11 residues. Germline values: CDR1 DFQATT, CDR2 SNEGSKA (reference sequence). This CDR3 is CSASRWDGYTF. CDR3 nucleotide sequence: TGCAGTGCTAGTCGTTGGGATGGCTACACCTTC.

The chain's CDR3 is CASSSTQFVNTEAFF. Written as DNA, the CDR3 is TGTGCCAGCAGCTCAACCCAGTTCGTCAACACTGAAGCTTTCTTT. The chain combines TRBV7-9 with TRBJ1-1; D call uncertain. This CDR3 is 15 amino acids long. Trimming removed 4 bases from V and 2 bases from J, with 14 bases in between. CDR1 is SEHNR and CDR2 is FQNEAQ in the germline V gene (reference sequence).

The rearrangement uses TRBV3-1 (or the pseudogene TRBV3-2) and TRBJ1-2, with unresolved D. Deletions cut 0 bases from V and 0 bases from J, with 11 bases between. This CDR3 has 16 amino acids. Per germline, CDR1 LGHDT and CDR2 YNNKEL (reference sequence). The CDR3 protein is CASSQDLGEANYGYTF. The CDR3 DNA follows: TGTGCCAGCAGCCAAGATCTCGGGGAAGCTAACTATGGCTACACCTTC.

The chain couples TRBV4-1 to TRBJ1-1; 7 positions match TRBD1. This CDR3 comprises 14 residues. The junction had 6 bases not matched to a gene; V was cut back by 3 bases and J by 5 bases. Germline assignment: CDR1 MGHRA and CDR2 YSYEKL. The DNA for the CDR3 is TGCGCCAGCAGCCAGGATACACAGGGGACTGAAGCTTTCTTT. Encoded protein: CASSQDTQGTEAFF.

The chain links TRBV19 to TRBJ1-4, with TRBD1 as a possible D gene (6 bases). The CDR3 sequence is 14 residues long. V gave up 6 bases and J gave up 2 bases, with 10 bases separating them. The germline gives CDR1 LNHDA, CDR2 SQIVND (reference sequence). The CDR3: CASSIQGTNEKLFF. The CDR3 DNA follows: TGTGCCAGTAGCATCCAGGGGACTAATGAAAAACTGTTTTTT.

This clone was counted once. The chain employs TRBV7-8 and TRBJ2-5; 9 positions match TRBD1. The CDR3 runs to 15 residues. Germline V gene data show CDR1 as SGHVS and CDR2 as FQNEAQ. J gave up 5 bases and V 3 bases, and 7 bases lay outside the gene matches. Here the CDR3 reads CASSFRQGGGETQYF. The CDR3, as DNA: TGTGCCAGCAGCTTCCGACAGGGGGGTGGGGAGACCCAGTACTTC.

V gene TRBV6-2 or TRBV6-3 combines with J gene TRBJ1-2; D is undetermined. The CDR3 runs 11 residues. In germline, CDR1 is MNHEY, CDR2 SVGEGT. V gave up 0 bases and J gave up 11 bases, with 7 bases separating them. CDR3: CASSYSGRYTF. The CDR3 DNA sequence: TGTGCCAGCAGTTACTCCGGAAGGTACACCTTC.

The chain links TRBV2 to TRBJ1-6; TRBD1 might be the D (6 bases). CDR3 length: 16 amino acids. V shed 3 bases and J shed 8 bases, with 17 bases lying between them. The germline V gene encodes CDR1 SNHLY and CDR2 FYNNEI. Here the CDR3 DNA reads TGTGCCAGCAGTGACCTGGGGGCCCAAGGGTATTCACCCCTCCACTTT. Translation gives CASSDLGAQGYSPLHF.

The chain has TRBV28 and TRBJ1-2; the D is unclear. This CDR3 is built from 11 residues. V shed 7 bases and J shed 3 bases, with 6 bases lying between them. Germline assignment: CDR1 MDHEN and CDR2 SYDVKM. CDR3 sequence reads: CASTGDYGYTF. The DNA for the CDR3 is TGTGCCAGCACAGGAGACTATGGCTACACCTTC.

The genes are TRBV30 and TRBJ2-7; 11 nucleotides match TRBD2. The CDR3 sequence is 15 residues long. V dropped 5 bases and J dropped 4; count of bases not matched to a gene: 10. CDR1 is GTSNPN, CDR2 SVGIG, per germline (reference sequence). The CDR3 bases are TGTGCCTGGGGGACTAGCGGAAGCCAGATTTACGAGCAGTACTTC. It translates to CAWGTSGSQIYEQYF. The full variable domain, in which reference TRBV30 and TRBJ2-7 provide the parts outside the CDR3, is SQTIHQWPATLVQPVGSPLSLECTVEGTSNPNLYWYRQAAGRGLQLLFYSVGIGQISSEVPQNLSASRPQDRQFILSSKKLLLSDSGFYLCAWGTSGSQIYEQYFGPGTRLTVT.

The rearrangement uses TRBV12-3 or TRBV12-4 and TRBJ2-2; D not resolved. The CDR3 length is 10 residues. V lost 8 bases and J 6 bases, leaving 4 bases between the germline ends. CDR3 loop: CASGPGELFF. The CDR3 DNA follows: TGTGCCAGCGGCCCCGGGGAGCTGTTTTTT.

The J gene is TRBJ2-2, the V gene TRBV5-1, with D unresolved. With 3 bases removed from V and 1 base from J, the gap between germline ends came to 7 bases. CDR1 and CDR2 (germline): SGHRS, YFSETQ. This CDR3 is 14 amino acids long. The chain's CDR3 is CASSSDGNTGELFF. The CDR3 nucleotides are TGCGCCAGCAGCTCTGACGGGAACACCGGGGAGCTGTTTTTT.